Each of the 5 T cell receptor beta chains below was sequenced from the same sample in a study of blood T cell repertoires in COVID-19. Assay used: immunoSEQ multiplex PCR; TCRdb lists only in-frame clones, some missing. The table has fewer than 200,000 clones, approximately 87% seen once; the top ten hold around 4.8%. Source material: PBMCs or T cells enriched from blood (not recorded which). All receptors come from a woman aged 45-65 years who had recovered from COVID-19.

The chain recombines TRBV19 with TRBJ1-1; tentative D call: TRBD1 (6 bases). CDR3 size: 16 residues. Germline assignment: CDR1 LNHDA and CDR2 SQIVND (reference sequence). Trimming shortened V by 10 bases and J by 0 bases, and 21 bases separated the two germline ends. CDR3: CATLSTDSFMNTEAFF. CDR3 DNA: TGTGCCACCCTCAGCACGGACAGCTTTATGAACACTGAAGCTTTCTTT. Full variable domain (remainder filled in from reference TRBV19 and TRBJ1-1): DGGITQSPKYLFRKEGQNVTLSCEQNLNHDAMYWYRQDPGQGLRLIYYSQIVNDFQKGDIAEGYSVSREKKESFPLTVTSAQKNPTAFYLCATLSTDSFMNTEAFFGQGTRLTVV.

The rearrangement joins TRBV4-3 to TRBJ2-3; D is perhaps TRBD2 (5 bases). Germline values: CDR1 LGHNA, CDR2 YSLEER. V lost 3 bases and J lost 8, with 15 bases in between. This CDR3 is 14 amino acids long. CDR3 nucleotide sequence: TGCGCCAGCAGCCACGAGGGAGAGGGTGGTACGCAGTATTTT. Translated, it gives CASSHEGEGGTQYF.

This clone was detected only a few times. The chain carries TRBV4-3 and TRBJ1-2, with TRBD1 identical over 9 bases. Unmatched junction bases numbered 17, after V lost 5 bases and J lost 13 bases. Per germline, CDR1 LGHNA and CDR2 YSLEER. The CDR3 covers 15 residues. This CDR3 is CASSVSPGQGRGRTF. Here the CDR3 DNA reads TGCGCCAGCAGCGTGTCACCGGGACAGGGAAGAGGTCGCACCTTC.

V gene TRBV5-6 combines with J gene TRBJ1-5, with a tentative D call TRBD1 (6 bases). CDR1 is SGHDT, CDR2 YYEEEE, per germline. V was shortened by 4 bases and J by 4 bases, with 12 bases between the two germline ends. This CDR3 comprises 14 residues. The CDR3 loop reads CASSKRGGNQPQHF. CDR3 bases: TGTGCCAGCAGCAAGAGGGGGGGAAATCAGCCCCAGCATTTT.

This chain connects TRBV4-1 to TRBJ2-3; tentatively, D is TRBD2 (5 bases). CDR1 MGHRA and CDR2 YSYEKL come from the germline V gene. The CDR3 runs 16 residues. The germline V and J ends were trimmed by 1 base and 0 bases, with 11 bases remaining between them. CDR3: CASSQGWETSTDTQYF. DNA of the CDR3: TGCGCCAGCAGCCAAGGGTGGGAGACTAGCACAGATACGCAGTATTTT.